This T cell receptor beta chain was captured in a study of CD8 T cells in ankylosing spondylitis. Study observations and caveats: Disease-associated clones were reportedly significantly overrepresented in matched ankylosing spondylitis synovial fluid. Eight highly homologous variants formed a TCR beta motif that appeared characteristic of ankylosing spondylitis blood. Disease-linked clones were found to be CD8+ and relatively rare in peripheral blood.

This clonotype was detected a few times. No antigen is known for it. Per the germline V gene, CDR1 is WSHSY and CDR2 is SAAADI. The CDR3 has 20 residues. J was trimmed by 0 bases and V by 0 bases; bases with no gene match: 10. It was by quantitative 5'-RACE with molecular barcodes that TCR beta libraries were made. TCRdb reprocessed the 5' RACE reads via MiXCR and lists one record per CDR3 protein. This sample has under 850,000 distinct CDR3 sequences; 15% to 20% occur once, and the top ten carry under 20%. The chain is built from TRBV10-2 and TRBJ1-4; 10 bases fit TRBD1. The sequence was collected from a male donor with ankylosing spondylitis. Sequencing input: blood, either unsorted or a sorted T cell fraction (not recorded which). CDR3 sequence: CASSESFWDRGFATNEKLFF. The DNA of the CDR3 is TGCGCCAGCAGTGAGTCGTTTTGGGACAGGGGATTTGCAACTAATGAAAAACTGTTTTTT.